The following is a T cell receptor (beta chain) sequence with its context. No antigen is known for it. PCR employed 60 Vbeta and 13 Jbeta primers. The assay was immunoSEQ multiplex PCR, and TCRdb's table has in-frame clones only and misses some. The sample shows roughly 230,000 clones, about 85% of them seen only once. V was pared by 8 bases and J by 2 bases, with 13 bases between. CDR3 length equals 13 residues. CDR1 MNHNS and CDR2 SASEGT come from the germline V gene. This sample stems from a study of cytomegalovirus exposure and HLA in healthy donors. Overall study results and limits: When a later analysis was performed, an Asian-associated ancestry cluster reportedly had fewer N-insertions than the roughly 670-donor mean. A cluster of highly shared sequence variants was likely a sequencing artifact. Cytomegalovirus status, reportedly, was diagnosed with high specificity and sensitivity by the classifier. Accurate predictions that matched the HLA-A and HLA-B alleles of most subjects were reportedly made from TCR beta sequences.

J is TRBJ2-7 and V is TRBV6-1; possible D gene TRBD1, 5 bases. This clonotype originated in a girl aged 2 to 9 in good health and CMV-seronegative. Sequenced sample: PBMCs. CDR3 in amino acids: CASVQQAPYEQYF. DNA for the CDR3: TGTGCCAGCGTGCAACAGGCCCCCTACGAGCAGTACTTC.